This is a list of T cell receptor beta chains from one sample in a study of CD8+ T cells in alopecia areata. Profiled with immunoSEQ multiplex PCR; TCRdb holds only in-frame clones, not every one. The top ten hold around 1.3% of the sample, which has roughly 220,000 clones, around 66% seen once. The sample in question was CD4+ T cells sorted from blood, obtained between weeks 43 and 45, from a patient treated with tofacitinib. Receptor source: a human donor with alopecia areata. Both conserved end residues are part of each CDR3. Each record gives: clone size, J gene, D gene, V gene, CDR3 protein, CDR3 DNA. A D gene is named only where the DNA matches it firmly. Clone size appears in some rows only: once, few, many, or a class for an expanded clone.

clone size: few; J gene: TRBJ2-1; D gene: NA; V gene: TRBV19; CDR3 protein: CASKRDGPHNEQFF; CDR3 DNA: TGTGCCAGTAAACGGGACGGCCCTCATAATGAGCAGTTCTTC
clone size: NA; J gene: TRBJ2-1; D gene: NA; V gene: TRBV5-1; CDR3 protein: CASSLEGLGGSGYNEQFF; CDR3 DNA: TGCGCCAGCAGCTTGGAGGGGTTGGGGGGCTCAGGATACAATGAGCAGTTCTTC
clone size: NA; J gene: TRBJ2-2; D gene: TRBD1; V gene: TRBV29-1; CDR3 protein: CSVSGTGQGVAGELFF; CDR3 DNA: TGCAGCGTTTCTGGTACGGGACAGGGGGTCGCCGGGGAGCTGTTTTTT
clone size: NA; J gene: TRBJ2-4; D gene: TRBD1; V gene: TRBV27; CDR3 protein: CASTDKWGTGSNHAKNIQYF; CDR3 DNA: TGTGCCAGCACCGATAAGTGGGGGACAGGGTCCAACCACGCCAAAAACATTCAGTACTTC
clone size: few; J gene: TRBJ2-1; D gene: TRBD2; V gene: TRBV4-1; CDR3 protein: CASSQDRSGGSPNLYNEQFF; CDR3 DNA: TGCGCCAGCAGCCAAGATCGGAGCGGGGGCTCACCAAACCTATACAATGAGCAGTTCTTC
clone size: NA; J gene: TRBJ1-2; D gene: TRBD1; V gene: TRBV27; CDR3 protein: CASSPGTGSDYGYTF; CDR3 DNA: TGTGCCAGCAGTCCAGGGACAGGGTCGGACTATGGCTACACCTTC
clone size: NA; J gene: TRBJ1-1; D gene: NA; V gene: TRBV6-5; CDR3 protein: CASSYATGSGAFF; CDR3 DNA: TGTGCCAGCAGTTACGCAACGGGGTCCGGAGCTTTCTTT
clone size: NA; J gene: TRBJ1-1; D gene: NA; V gene: TRBV7-9; CDR3 protein: CASSPGGSDPEAFF; CDR3 DNA: TGTGCCAGCAGCCCCGGGGGGTCTGACCCTGAAGCTTTCTTT
clone size: NA; J gene: TRBJ2-7; D gene: NA; V gene: TRBV11-2; CDR3 protein: CASSLRLDGSYEQYF; CDR3 DNA: TGTGCCAGCAGCTTAAGATTGGACGGGTCCTACGAGCAGTACTTC
clone size: NA; J gene: TRBJ2-3; D gene: TRBD1; V gene: TRBV7-2; CDR3 protein: CASSGWTGGTDTQYF; CDR3 DNA: TGTGCCAGCAGCGGATGGACAGGGGGCACAGATACGCAGTATTTT
clone size: few; J gene: TRBJ2-3; D gene: NA; V gene: TRBV11-3; CDR3 protein: CASSQRTDTQYF; CDR3 DNA: TGTGCCAGCAGTCAACGTACAGATACGCAGTATTTT
clone size: few; J gene: TRBJ2-3; D gene: NA; V gene: TRBV11-3; CDR3 protein: CASSLAGQSTDTQYF; CDR3 DNA: TGTGCCAGCAGCTTAGCCGGGCAGAGCACAGATACGCAGTATTTT
clone size: NA; J gene: TRBJ1-1; D gene: TRBD1; V gene: TRBV29-1; CDR3 protein: CSVGQGSTEAFF; CDR3 DNA: TGCAGCGTCGGACAGGGGAGTACTGAAGCTTTCTTT
clone size: NA; J gene: TRBJ2-6; D gene: NA; V gene: TRBV25-1; CDR3 protein: CASSAFGGRSGANVLTF; CDR3 DNA: TGTGCCAGCAGTGCTTTTGGGGGGCGCTCTGGGGCCAACGTCCTGACTTTC
clone size: NA; J gene: TRBJ2-7; D gene: TRBD2; V gene: TRBV7-8; CDR3 protein: CASSLSGGGHEQYF; CDR3 DNA: TGTGCCAGCAGCCTTAGCGGGGGGGGCCACGAGCAGTACTTC
clone size: NA; J gene: TRBJ2-5; D gene: NA; V gene: TRBV2; CDR3 protein: CASSERVAQETQYF; CDR3 DNA: TGTGCCAGCAGTGAAAGGGTAGCCCAAGAGACCCAGTACTTC
clone size: NA; J gene: TRBJ1-1; D gene: NA; V gene: TRBV29-1; CDR3 protein: CSVESAPAFF; CDR3 DNA: TGCAGCGTTGAATCGGCTCCAGCTTTCTTT
clone size: NA; J gene: TRBJ2-7; D gene: TRBD1; V gene: TRBV30; CDR3 protein: CAWSGTGASVYEQYF; CDR3 DNA: TGTGCCTGGAGCGGGACAGGGGCGAGTGTCTACGAGCAGTACTTC
clone size: NA; J gene: TRBJ2-2; D gene: NA; V gene: TRBV5-1; CDR3 protein: CASSRGLTNTGELFF; CDR3 DNA: TGCGCCAGCAGCCGTGGACTGACGAACACCGGGGAGCTGTTTTTT
clone size: few; J gene: TRBJ2-3; D gene: NA; V gene: TRBV4-2; CDR3 protein: CASSQDLDDTQYF; CDR3 DNA: TGTGCCAGCAGCCAAGACCTCGATGATACGCAGTATTTT
clone size: NA; J gene: TRBJ2-2; D gene: NA; V gene: TRBV29-1; CDR3 protein: CSGFDRYTGELFF; CDR3 DNA: TGCAGCGGGTTTGACAGGTACACCGGGGAGCTGTTTTTT
clone size: NA; J gene: TRBJ2-7; D gene: TRBD1; V gene: TRBV25-1; CDR3 protein: CASSETGSLYEQYF; CDR3 DNA: TGTGCCAGCAGTGAGACAGGGTCTCTCTACGAGCAGTACTTC
clone size: few; J gene: TRBJ2-1; D gene: NA; V gene: TRBV30; CDR3 protein: CAWTGKYIDEQFF; CDR3 DNA: TGTGCCTGGACCGGGAAGTATATCGATGAGCAGTTCTTC
clone size: NA; J gene: TRBJ2-1; D gene: NA; V gene: TRBV30; CDR3 protein: CAWRRGSSYNEQFF; CDR3 DNA: TGTGCCTGGAGACGGGGAAGCTCCTACAATGAGCAGTTCTTC
clone size: few; J gene: TRBJ2-2; D gene: NA; V gene: TRBV7-6; CDR3 protein: CASSASQGAGELFF; CDR3 DNA: TGTGCCAGCAGCGCCTCCCAGGGAGCCGGGGAGCTGTTTTTT
clone size: NA; J gene: TRBJ2-3; D gene: NA; V gene: TRBV4-3; CDR3 protein: CASSDDSSPTDTQYF; CDR3 DNA: TGCGCCAGCAGCGATGACTCGTCACCCACAGATACGCAGTATTTT
clone size: NA; J gene: TRBJ2-7; D gene: TRBD1; V gene: TRBV29-1; CDR3 protein: CSGGTGVEQYF; CDR3 DNA: TGCAGCGGTGGGACAGGTGTCGAGCAGTACTTC
clone size: NA; J gene: TRBJ1-3; D gene: NA; V gene: TRBV4-2; CDR3 protein: CASSQLRGSRNTIYF; CDR3 DNA: TGTGCCAGCAGCCAACTTCGGGGAAGCAGAAACACCATATATTTT
clone size: NA; J gene: TRBJ1-6; D gene: TRBD1; V gene: TRBV4-1; CDR3 protein: CASSHVGQDKNSPLHF; CDR3 DNA: TGCGCCAGCAGCCATGTGGGACAGGACAAGAATTCACCCCTCCACTTT
clone size: once; J gene: TRBJ2-3; D gene: NA; V gene: TRBV29-1; CDR3 protein: CSVEERTQYF; CDR3 DNA: TGCAGCGTTGAAGAGAGGACGCAGTATTTT
clone size: NA; J gene: TRBJ2-3; D gene: TRBD2; V gene: TRBV13; CDR3 protein: CASRAKVAAGGWTDTQYF; CDR3 DNA: TGTGCCAGCAGGGCTAAGGTAGCAGCGGGGGGATGGACAGATACGCAGTATTTT
clone size: few; J gene: TRBJ2-3; D gene: NA; V gene: TRBV29-1; CDR3 protein: CSVAFLQPDTQYF; CDR3 DNA: TGCAGCGTCGCCTTCTTACAGCCAGATACGCAGTATTTT
clone size: NA; J gene: TRBJ1-2; D gene: TRBD1; V gene: TRBV29-1; CDR3 protein: CSVGQGQSYGYTF; CDR3 DNA: TGCAGCGTGGGGCAGGGACAGAGCTATGGCTACACCTTC
clone size: NA; J gene: TRBJ2-2; D gene: NA; V gene: TRBV2; CDR3 protein: CASSVDQGAAGELFF; CDR3 DNA: TGTGCCAGCAGTGTTGACCAGGGTGCCGCCGGGGAGCTGTTTTTT
clone size: few; J gene: TRBJ2-3; D gene: NA; V gene: TRBV7-3; CDR3 protein: CASSRDNTDTQYF; CDR3 DNA: TGTGCCAGCAGCCGGGACAACACAGATACGCAGTATTTT
clone size: NA; J gene: TRBJ2-1; D gene: NA; V gene: TRBV5-1; CDR3 protein: CASSLMGGLGNEQFF; CDR3 DNA: TGCGCCAGCAGCTTGATGGGGGGGCTAGGCAATGAGCAGTTCTTC
clone size: few; J gene: TRBJ2-7; D gene: TRBD2; V gene: TRBV29-1; CDR3 protein: CSAKLLAGGRNEQYF; CDR3 DNA: TGCAGCGCTAAGCTATTAGCGGGGGGGCGGAACGAGCAGTACTTC
clone size: few; J gene: TRBJ1-4; D gene: NA; V gene: TRBV15; CDR3 protein: CATSRDEDEKLFF; CDR3 DNA: TGTGCCACCAGCAGGGACGAAGATGAAAAACTGTTTTTT
clone size: NA; J gene: TRBJ2-2; D gene: NA; V gene: TRBV12-5; CDR3 protein: CASGLQNTGELFF; CDR3 DNA: TGTGCTAGTGGTTTGCAGAACACCGGGGAGCTGTTTTTT
clone size: few; J gene: TRBJ2-3; D gene: NA; V gene: TRBV19; CDR3 protein: CASSMLGGTDTQYF; CDR3 DNA: TGTGCCAGTAGTATGTTGGGGGGAACAGATACGCAGTATTTT
clone size: NA; J gene: TRBJ2-1; D gene: TRBD2; V gene: TRBV4-3; CDR3 protein: CASSQDLTSGGASYNEQFF; CDR3 DNA: TGCGCCAGCAGCCAAGACCTTACTAGCGGGGGGGCATCCTACAATGAGCAGTTCTTC
clone size: NA; J gene: TRBJ2-7; D gene: NA; V gene: TRBV6-1; CDR3 protein: CATKQVTDSYEQYF; CDR3 DNA: TGTGCCACCAAACAGGTAACTGACTCCTACGAGCAGTACTTC
clone size: NA; J gene: TRBJ1-1; D gene: NA; V gene: TRBV15; CDR3 protein: CATSRERNRNTEAFF; CDR3 DNA: TGTGCCACCAGCAGAGAGAGGAACCGGAACACTGAAGCTTTCTTT
clone size: NA; J gene: TRBJ1-2; D gene: NA; V gene: TRBV27; CDR3 protein: CASSSYKGGYGYTF; CDR3 DNA: TGTGCCAGCAGTTCGTACAAGGGAGGGTATGGCTACACCTTC
clone size: NA; J gene: TRBJ1-2; D gene: NA; V gene: TRBV7-6; CDR3 protein: CASSLIMGSYTF; CDR3 DNA: TGTGCCAGCAGCTTAATCATGGGCAGCTACACCTTC
clone size: NA; J gene: TRBJ2-4; D gene: TRBD1; V gene: TRBV2; CDR3 protein: CASSVGQDIQYF; CDR3 DNA: TGTGCCAGCAGTGTAGGACAGGACATTCAGTACTTC
clone size: NA; J gene: TRBJ2-1; D gene: NA; V gene: TRBV10-3; CDR3 protein: CAISEPRNPGPEQFF; CDR3 DNA: TGTGCCATCAGTGAGCCCCGGAACCCTGGCCCTGAGCAGTTCTTC
clone size: few; J gene: TRBJ2-3; D gene: TRBD2; V gene: TRBV27; CDR3 protein: CASSLSLAGITDTQYF; CDR3 DNA: TGTGCCAGCAGTTTATCTCTAGCGGGGATCACAGATACGCAGTATTTT
clone size: NA; J gene: TRBJ2-1; D gene: NA; V gene: TRBV4-3; CDR3 protein: CASSQEAGGSYNEQFF; CDR3 DNA: TGCGCCAGCAGCCAAGAAGCAGGGGGGTCCTACAATGAGCAGTTCTTC
clone size: NA; J gene: TRBJ1-5; D gene: TRBD1; V gene: TRBV30; CDR3 protein: CAWTDRGDQPQHF; CDR3 DNA: TGTGCCTGGACAGACAGGGGTGATCAGCCCCAGCATTTT
clone size: NA; J gene: TRBJ2-3; D gene: NA; V gene: TRBV29-1; CDR3 protein: CSVDHGGIGNTQYF; CDR3 DNA: TGCAGCGTTGATCATGGGGGAATTGGAAATACGCAGTATTTT
clone size: few; J gene: TRBJ2-1; D gene: NA; V gene: TRBV19; CDR3 protein: CASSTPGRGSYNEQFF; CDR3 DNA: TGTGCCAGTAGTACCCCAGGCAGGGGATCCTACAATGAGCAGTTCTTC
clone size: NA; J gene: TRBJ2-7; D gene: TRBD2; V gene: TRBV29-1; CDR3 protein: CSVEEFGTSGSYEQYF; CDR3 DNA: TGCAGCGTTGAAGAATTTGGGACTAGCGGTTCCTACGAGCAGTACTTC
clone size: few; J gene: TRBJ2-7; D gene: NA; V gene: TRBV11-2; CDR3 protein: CASSLVLGQSYEQYF; CDR3 DNA: TGTGCCAGCAGCTTAGTTCTAGGACAGTCCTACGAGCAGTACTTC
clone size: few; J gene: TRBJ2-5; D gene: TRBD1; V gene: TRBV4-3; CDR3 protein: CASSQDSTGGQETQYF; CDR3 DNA: TGCGCCAGCAGCCAAGATTCAACAGGGGGACAAGAGACCCAGTACTTC